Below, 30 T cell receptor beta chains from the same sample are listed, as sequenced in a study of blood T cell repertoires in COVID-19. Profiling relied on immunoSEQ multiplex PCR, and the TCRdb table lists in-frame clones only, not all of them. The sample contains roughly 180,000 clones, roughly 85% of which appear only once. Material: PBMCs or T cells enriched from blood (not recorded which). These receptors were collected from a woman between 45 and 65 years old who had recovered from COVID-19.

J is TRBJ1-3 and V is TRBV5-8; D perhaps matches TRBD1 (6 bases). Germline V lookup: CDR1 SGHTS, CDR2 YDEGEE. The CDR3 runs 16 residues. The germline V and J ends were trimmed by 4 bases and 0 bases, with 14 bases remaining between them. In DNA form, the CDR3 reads TGTGCCAGCAGCCAAAAAAACAGGGTCTCTGGAAACACCATATATTTT. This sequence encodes CASSQKNRVSGNTIYF.

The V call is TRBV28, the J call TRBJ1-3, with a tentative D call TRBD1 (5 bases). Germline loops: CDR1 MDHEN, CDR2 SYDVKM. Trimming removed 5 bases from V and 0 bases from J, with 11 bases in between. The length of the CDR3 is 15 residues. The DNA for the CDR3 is TGTGCCAGCAGTCAAGACAGAAACTCTGGAAACACCATATATTTT. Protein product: CASSQDRNSGNTIYF.

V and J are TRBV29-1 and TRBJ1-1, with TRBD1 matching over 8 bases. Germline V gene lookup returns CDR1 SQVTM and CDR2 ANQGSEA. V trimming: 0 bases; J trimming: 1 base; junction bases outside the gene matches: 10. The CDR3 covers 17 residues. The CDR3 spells CSVEDHRGALRNTEAFF. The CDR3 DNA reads TGCAGCGTTGAAGATCACAGGGGGGCATTAAGGAACACTGAAGCTTTCTTT.

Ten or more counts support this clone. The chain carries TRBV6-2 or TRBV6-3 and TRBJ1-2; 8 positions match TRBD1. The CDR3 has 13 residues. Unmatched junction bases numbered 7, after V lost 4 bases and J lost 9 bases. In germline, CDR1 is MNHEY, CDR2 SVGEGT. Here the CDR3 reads CASSLGRQGSYTF. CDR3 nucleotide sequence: TGTGCCAGCAGTTTGGGAAGACAGGGGAGCTACACCTTC.

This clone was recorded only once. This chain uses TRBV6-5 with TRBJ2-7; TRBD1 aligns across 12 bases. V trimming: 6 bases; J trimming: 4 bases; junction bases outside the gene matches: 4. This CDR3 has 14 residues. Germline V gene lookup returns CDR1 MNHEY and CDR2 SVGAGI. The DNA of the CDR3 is TGTGCCAGCAGCCGGGACAGGGGGCAGTACGAGCAGTACGTC. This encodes CASSRDRGQYEQYV.

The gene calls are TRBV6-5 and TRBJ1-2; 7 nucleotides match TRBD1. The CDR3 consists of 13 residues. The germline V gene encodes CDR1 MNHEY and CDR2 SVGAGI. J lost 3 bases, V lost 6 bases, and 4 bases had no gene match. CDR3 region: CASRVTGDYGYTF. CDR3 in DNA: TGTGCCAGCAGGGTTACAGGGGACTATGGCTACACCTTC.

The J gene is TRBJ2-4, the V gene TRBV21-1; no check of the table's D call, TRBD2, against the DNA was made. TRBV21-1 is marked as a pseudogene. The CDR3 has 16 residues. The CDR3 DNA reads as TGTGCCAGCAGCAAAGTACCGGGGACTTACAAAAACATTCAGTACTTC. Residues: CASSKVPGTYKNIQYF.

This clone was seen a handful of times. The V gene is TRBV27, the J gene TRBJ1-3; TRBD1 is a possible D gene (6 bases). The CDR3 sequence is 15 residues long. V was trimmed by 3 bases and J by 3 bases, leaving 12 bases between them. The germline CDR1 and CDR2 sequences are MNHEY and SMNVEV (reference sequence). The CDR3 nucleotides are TGTGCCAGCAGTTTTTCGGGGGGCCATGGAAACACCATATATTTT. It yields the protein CASSFSGGHGNTIYF.

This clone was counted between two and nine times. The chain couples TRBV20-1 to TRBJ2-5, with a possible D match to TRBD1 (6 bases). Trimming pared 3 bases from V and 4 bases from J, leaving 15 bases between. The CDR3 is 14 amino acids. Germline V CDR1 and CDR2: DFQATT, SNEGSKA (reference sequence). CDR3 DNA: TGCAGTGCTAGTCTAGACAGCAGGGGAGAGACCCAGTACTTC. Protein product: CSASLDSRGETQYF.

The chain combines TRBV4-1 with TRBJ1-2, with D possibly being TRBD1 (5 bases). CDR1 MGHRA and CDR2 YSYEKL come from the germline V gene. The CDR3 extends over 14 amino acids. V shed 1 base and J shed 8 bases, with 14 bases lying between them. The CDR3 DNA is TGCGCCAGCAGCCAAGGGGGCGTAAATGGAGGCTACACCTTC. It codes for CASSQGGVNGGYTF.

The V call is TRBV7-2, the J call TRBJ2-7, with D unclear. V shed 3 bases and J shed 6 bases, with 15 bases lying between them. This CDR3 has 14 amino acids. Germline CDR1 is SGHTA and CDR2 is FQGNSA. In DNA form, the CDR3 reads TGTGCCAGCAGCTTGCATCAGGTATCAAGCGAGCAGTACGTC. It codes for CASSLHQVSSEQYV.

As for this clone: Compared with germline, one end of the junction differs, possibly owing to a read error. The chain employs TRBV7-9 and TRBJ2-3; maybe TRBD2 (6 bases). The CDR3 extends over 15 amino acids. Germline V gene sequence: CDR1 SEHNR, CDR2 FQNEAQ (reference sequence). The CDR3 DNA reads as TGTGCCAGCAGCATAGCGGTAACTAGCACAGATACGCAGTATTTT. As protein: CASSIAVTSTDTQYF.

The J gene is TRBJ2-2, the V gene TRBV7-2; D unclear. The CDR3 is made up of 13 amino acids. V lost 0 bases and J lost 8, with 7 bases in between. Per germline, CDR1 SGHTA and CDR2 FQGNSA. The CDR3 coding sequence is TGTGCCAGCAGCTTAGCGGTGCGGGGGGAGCTGTTTTTT. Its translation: CASSLAVRGELFF.

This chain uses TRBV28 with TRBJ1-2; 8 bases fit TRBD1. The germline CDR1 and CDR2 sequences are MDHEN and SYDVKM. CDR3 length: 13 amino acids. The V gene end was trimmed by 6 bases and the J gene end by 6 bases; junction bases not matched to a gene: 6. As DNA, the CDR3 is TGTGCCAGCAGGGGGACAGGCGAGAATGGCTACACCTTC. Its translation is CASRGTGENGYTF.

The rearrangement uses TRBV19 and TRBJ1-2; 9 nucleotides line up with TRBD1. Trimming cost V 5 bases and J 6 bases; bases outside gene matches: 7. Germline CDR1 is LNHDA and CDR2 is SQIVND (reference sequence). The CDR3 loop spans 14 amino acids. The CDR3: CASSSTGGADGYTF. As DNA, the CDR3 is TGTGCCAGTAGTTCAACAGGGGGCGCGGATGGCTACACCTTC.

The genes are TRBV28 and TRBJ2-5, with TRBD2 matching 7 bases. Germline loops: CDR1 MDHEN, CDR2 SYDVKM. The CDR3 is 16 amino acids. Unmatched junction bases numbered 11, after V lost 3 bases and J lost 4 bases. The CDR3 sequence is CASSFGPAGVVETQYF. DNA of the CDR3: TGTGCCAGCAGTTTCGGTCCCGCGGGAGTGGTAGAGACCCAGTACTTC.

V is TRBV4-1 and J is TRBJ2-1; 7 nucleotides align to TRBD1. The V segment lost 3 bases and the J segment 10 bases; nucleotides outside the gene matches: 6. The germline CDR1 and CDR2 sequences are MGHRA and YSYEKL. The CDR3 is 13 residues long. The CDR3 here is CASSQSGQAEQFF. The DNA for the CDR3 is TGCGCCAGCAGCCAGAGCGGACAGGCGGAGCAGTTCTTC.

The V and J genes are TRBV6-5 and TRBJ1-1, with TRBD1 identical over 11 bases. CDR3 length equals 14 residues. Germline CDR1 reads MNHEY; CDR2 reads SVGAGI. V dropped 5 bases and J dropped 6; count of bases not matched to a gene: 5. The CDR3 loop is CASSPPGQGAEAFF. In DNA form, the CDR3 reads TGTGCCAGCAGTCCACCGGGACAGGGGGCTGAAGCTTTCTTT.

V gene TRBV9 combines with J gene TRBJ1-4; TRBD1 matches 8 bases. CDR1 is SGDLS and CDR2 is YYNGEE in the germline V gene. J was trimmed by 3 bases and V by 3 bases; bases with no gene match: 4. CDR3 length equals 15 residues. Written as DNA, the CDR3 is TGTGCCAGCAGCGGGGGACAGGCGGCTAATGAAAAACTGTTTTTT. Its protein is CASSGGQAANEKLFF.

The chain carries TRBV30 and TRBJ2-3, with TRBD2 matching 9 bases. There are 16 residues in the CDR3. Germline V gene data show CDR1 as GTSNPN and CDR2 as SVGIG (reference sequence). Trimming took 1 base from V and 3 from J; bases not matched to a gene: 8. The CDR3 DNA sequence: TGTGCCTGGAGTGGCGGGGGGGGTACGGTGACAGATACGCAGTATTTT. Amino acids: CAWSGGGGTVTDTQYF.

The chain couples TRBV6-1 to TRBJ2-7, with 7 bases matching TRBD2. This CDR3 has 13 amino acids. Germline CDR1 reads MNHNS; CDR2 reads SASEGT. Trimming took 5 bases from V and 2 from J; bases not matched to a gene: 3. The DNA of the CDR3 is TGTGCCAGCAGTTGGGGAGGGACCTACGAGCAGTACGTC. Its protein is CASSWGGTYEQYV.

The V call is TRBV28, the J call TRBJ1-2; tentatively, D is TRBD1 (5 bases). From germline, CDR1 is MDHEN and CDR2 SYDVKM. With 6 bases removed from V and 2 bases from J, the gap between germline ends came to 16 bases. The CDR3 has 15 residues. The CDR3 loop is CASSLRGEPNYGYTF. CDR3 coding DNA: TGTGCCAGCAGCCTGCGGGGGGAGCCCAACTATGGCTACACCTTC.

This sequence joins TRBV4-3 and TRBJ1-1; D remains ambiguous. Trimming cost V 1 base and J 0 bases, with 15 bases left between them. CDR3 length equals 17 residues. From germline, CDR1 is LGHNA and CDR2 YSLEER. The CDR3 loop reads CASSQGAGFIMNTEAFF. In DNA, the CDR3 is TGCGCCAGCAGCCAAGGGGCGGGTTTTATTATGAACACTGAAGCTTTCTTT.

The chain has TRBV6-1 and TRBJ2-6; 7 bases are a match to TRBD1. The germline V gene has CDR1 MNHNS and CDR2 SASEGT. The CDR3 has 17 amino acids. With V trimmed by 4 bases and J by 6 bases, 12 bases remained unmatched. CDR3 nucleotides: TGTGCCAGCAGTGCTAGGGACAGATCTTTATCGGCCAACGTCCTGACTTTC. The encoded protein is CASSARDRSLSANVLTF.

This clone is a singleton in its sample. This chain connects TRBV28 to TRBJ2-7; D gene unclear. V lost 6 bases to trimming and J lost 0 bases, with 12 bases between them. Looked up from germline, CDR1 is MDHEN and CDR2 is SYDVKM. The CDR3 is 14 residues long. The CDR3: CASRPESSSYEQYV. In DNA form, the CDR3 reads TGTGCCAGCAGGCCGGAGAGTAGCTCCTACGAGCAGTACGTC.

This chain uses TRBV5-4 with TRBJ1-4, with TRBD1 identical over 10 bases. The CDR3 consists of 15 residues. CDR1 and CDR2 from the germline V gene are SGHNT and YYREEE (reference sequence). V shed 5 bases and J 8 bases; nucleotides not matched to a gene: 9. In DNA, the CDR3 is TGTGCCAGCAGTTTAAGACAGGGGGCGACCGAAAAACTGTTTTTT. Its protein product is CASSLRQGATEKLFF.

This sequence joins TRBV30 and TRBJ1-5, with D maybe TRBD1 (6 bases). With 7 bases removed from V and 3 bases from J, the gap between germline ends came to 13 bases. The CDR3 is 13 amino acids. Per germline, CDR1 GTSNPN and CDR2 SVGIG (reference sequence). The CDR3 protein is CASSGQFNQPQHF. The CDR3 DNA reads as TGTGCCTCTTCCGGACAGTTCAATCAGCCCCAGCATTTT.

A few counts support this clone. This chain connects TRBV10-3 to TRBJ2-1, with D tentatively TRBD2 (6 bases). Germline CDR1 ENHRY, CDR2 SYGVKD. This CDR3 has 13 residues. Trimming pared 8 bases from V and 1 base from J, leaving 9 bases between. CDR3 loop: CAIASESYNEQFF. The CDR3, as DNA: TGTGCCATCGCTAGCGAATCCTACAATGAGCAGTTCTTC.

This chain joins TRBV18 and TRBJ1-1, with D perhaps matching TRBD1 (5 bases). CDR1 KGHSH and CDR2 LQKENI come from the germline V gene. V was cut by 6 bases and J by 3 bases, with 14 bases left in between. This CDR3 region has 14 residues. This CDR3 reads CASSRAAGDTEAFF. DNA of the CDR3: TGTGCCAGCTCCCGAGCGGCGGGGGACACTGAAGCTTTCTTT.

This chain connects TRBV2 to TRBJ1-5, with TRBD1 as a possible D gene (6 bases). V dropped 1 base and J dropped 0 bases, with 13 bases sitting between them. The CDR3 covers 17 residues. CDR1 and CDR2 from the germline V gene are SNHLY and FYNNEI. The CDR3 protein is CASSEGWTAYSNQPQHF. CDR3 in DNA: TGTGCCAGCAGTGAAGGCTGGACAGCTTATAGCAATCAGCCCCAGCATTTT.